The present T cell receptor beta chain was sequenced within a study of Tregs in tolerant kidney transplant recipients. Study-wide results and caveats: This study did not directly address biological reproducibility. Validation in larger populations is needed because few patients were studied. Tregs expanded with activated donor B cells seemed most donor-specific.

Profiling relied on immunoSEQ multiplex PCR, and the TCRdb table lists in-frame clones only, not all of them. The sample consists of about 21,000 clones, over 75% of them appearing once. This clone was recorded once. Antigen specificity is unknown. V was cut by 3 bases and J by 3 bases, with 11 bases left in between. The V gene's germline CDR1 is LNHDA and CDR2 SQIVND (reference sequence). This CDR3 contains 14 residues. Related graft donors supplied nonmyeloablative bone marrow transplants, and mixed chimerism was transient. Thawed PBMCs were FACS-sorted into unstimulated CD4+CD25+CD127- regulatory T cells, CD4+CD25- non-regulatory cells, CD4 and CD8 cells.

The sample consisted of CD8+ T cells from blood (PBMCs), taken 6 months after the transplant. The rearrangement links TRBV19 to TRBJ1-2, with D possibly matching TRBD1 (5 bases). The sequence came from a human patient who received a combined kidney and bone marrow transplant. The T cells may partly be graft donor cells. CDR3 residues: CASSIFTGYYGYTF. In nucleotides, the CDR3 is TGTGCCAGTAGTATTTTTACAGGTTACTATGGCTACACCTTC.